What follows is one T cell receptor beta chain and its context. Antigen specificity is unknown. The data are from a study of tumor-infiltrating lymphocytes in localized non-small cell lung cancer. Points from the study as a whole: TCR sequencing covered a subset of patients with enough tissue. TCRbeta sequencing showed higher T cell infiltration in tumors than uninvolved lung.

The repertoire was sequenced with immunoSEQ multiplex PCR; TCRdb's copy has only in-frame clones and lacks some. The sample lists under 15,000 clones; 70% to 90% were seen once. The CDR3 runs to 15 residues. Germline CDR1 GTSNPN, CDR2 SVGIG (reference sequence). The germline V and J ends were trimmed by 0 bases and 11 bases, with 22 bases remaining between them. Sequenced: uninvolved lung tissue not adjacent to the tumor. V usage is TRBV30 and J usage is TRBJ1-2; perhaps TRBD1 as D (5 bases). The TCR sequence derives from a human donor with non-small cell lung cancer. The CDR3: CAWSVLARAGRGYTF. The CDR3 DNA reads TGTGCCTGGAGTGTACTCGCTAGGGCAGGTCGGGGGTACACCTTC.